This T cell receptor (beta chain) was sequenced for a study of T-cell memory formation after mild COVID-19. The V and J ends lost 1 base and 0 bases respectively, with 3 bases between them. The CDR3 consists of 13 residues. Germline CDR1 reads SQVTM; CDR2 reads ANQGSEA. TCRdb recomputed calls from the 5' RACE reads with MiXCR, one row per CDR3 protein. The sample includes 470,000 or so distinct CDR3 sequences, over 15% seen only once; the top ten take around 8%. The sample holds a few counts of this clonotype. Sequencing was carried out using PBMCs or a T cell subset sorted from them (not recorded which). The chain employs TRBV29-1 and TRBJ2-2; D gene ambiguous. This TCR came from an adult woman who had mild COVID-19 (a few samples of this study predate the infection). Cell type and time point are not known. CDR3 DNA sequence: TGCAGCGTTGAAGCTGCGAACACCGGGGAGCTGTTTTTT. As protein: CSVEAANTGELFF.